This passage covers 32 T cell receptor beta chains from one sample sequenced in a study of human T cells and chemical hapten exposure. Time point meaning: patch test 2, 6 weeks after DPC sensitization. Treatment specified: therapeutic diphenylcyclopropenone sensitization with weekly scalp DPC. One entry per CDR3 protein, called by TCRdb with MiXCR from the RACE reads. Among around 360,000 distinct CDR3 sequences listed, just under 6.5% were seen once. This sample comprised whole blood, obtained in connection with sensitization to the hapten diphenylcyclopropenone (DPC). These receptors all stem from a woman between 18 and 29 years old with alopecia areata. Some clones in this sample may be carry-over from other donors' samples.

The chain couples TRBV29-1 to TRBJ1-2; 7 nucleotides align to TRBD1. V was clipped by 5 bases and J by 2 bases; unmatched bases: 8. There are 14 residues in the CDR3. Looked up from germline, CDR1 is SQVTM and CDR2 is ANQGSEA. CDR3 region: CSVRDRDVNYGYTF. In DNA, the CDR3 is TGCAGCGTTCGCGACAGGGACGTCAACTATGGCTACACCTTC.

This clonotype was picked up a small number of times. This rearrangement joins TRBV7-8 to TRBJ2-3, with D hard to call. CDR1 and CDR2 (germline): SGHVS, FQNEAQ. Trimming pared 1 base from V and 1 base from J, leaving 12 bases between. The CDR3 length is 16 residues. The CDR3 is CASSLGGAPGTDTQYF. CDR3 nucleotide sequence: TGTGCCAGCAGCTTAGGCGGTGCACCCGGCACAGATACGCAGTATTTT.

This clonotype was detected ten times or more. The chain carries TRBV4-2 and TRBJ1-1; D might be TRBD1 (5 bases). CDR1 is LGHNA, CDR2 YNFKEQ, per germline. V was shortened by 2 bases and J by 4 bases, with 14 bases between the two germline ends. This CDR3 comprises 15 residues. The CDR3 sequence is CASSQMEQVTTEAFF. The CDR3 DNA reads TGTGCCAGCAGCCAAATGGAACAGGTAACCACTGAAGCTTTCTTT.

This clonotype was seen at least ten times. The chain couples TRBV12-3 or TRBV12-4 to TRBJ2-5, with D perhaps TRBD1 or TRBD2 (6 bases each). V shed 2 bases and J shed 1 base, with 14 bases lying between them. This CDR3 has 16 residues. The CDR3 DNA reads TGTGCCAGCAGTTTAAGGGGGGCCCCCATCCAAGAGACCCAGTACTTC. Protein product: CASSLRGAPIQETQYF.

There are many counts of this clonotype. This chain uses TRBV3-1 with TRBJ1-1, with D possibly matching TRBD1 (6 bases). V lost 1 base, J lost 0 bases, and 12 bases lay in between. The CDR3 contains 16 residues. The germline CDR1 and CDR2 sequences are LGHDT and YNNKEL (reference sequence). The CDR3: CASSQAQGPMNTEAFF. CDR3 bases: TGTGCCAGCAGCCAAGCACAGGGCCCAATGAACACTGAAGCTTTCTTT.

Notes on this clonotype: A much larger clone sits a single nucleotide away, making a read error possible. This chain connects TRBV6-1 to TRBJ2-7; D may correspond to TRBD1 or TRBD2 (7 bases each). The CDR3 runs 15 residues. V dropped 5 bases and J dropped 3 bases, with 17 bases sitting between them. Germline CDR1 reads MNHNS; CDR2 reads SASEGT. CDR3 region: CASSKTSRGIYEQYF. The DNA of the CDR3 is TGTGCCAGCAGTAAGACTAGCAGGGGGATCTACGAGCAGTACTTC.

J is TRBJ1-1 and V is TRBV7-9; D gene unclear. CDR1 is SEHNR, CDR2 FQNEAQ, per germline (reference sequence). CDR3 length: 13 amino acids. V was cut by 6 bases and J by 6 bases, with 14 bases left in between. CDR3 DNA sequence: TGTGCCAGCAGTTCCCTCATCCTATCTGAAGCTTTCTTT. Its translation is CASSSLILSEAFF.

The chain has TRBV11-1 and TRBJ1-1; D not resolved. From germline, CDR1 is SGHAT and CDR2 FQDESV (reference sequence). The germline V and J ends were trimmed by 2 bases and 3 bases, with 19 bases remaining between them. The length of the CDR3 is 17 residues. CDR3 amino acids: CASSLQWLASADTEAFF. The CDR3 region has the DNA TGTGCCAGCAGCTTACAATGGCTAGCGAGCGCGGACACTGAAGCTTTCTTT.

The rearrangement links TRBV7-6 to TRBJ2-2; 11 nucleotides line up with TRBD2. The V and J ends lost 2 bases and 4 bases, in that order; junction bases with no gene match: 6. Germline CDR1 reads SGHVS; CDR2 reads FNYEAQ. The CDR3 consists of 17 residues. The CDR3 region is CASSLRVAGGSTGELFF. CDR3 DNA sequence: TGTGCCAGCAGCTTACGAGTAGCGGGGGGGAGCACCGGGGAGCTGTTTTTT.

This clonotype has more than one count but fewer than ten. The chain couples TRBV18 to TRBJ1-2; D is ambiguous. This CDR3 has 13 amino acids. Germline CDR1 is KGHSH and CDR2 is LQKENI. V lost 3 bases and J lost 8, with 13 bases in between. The CDR3 spells CASSPEGGTGYTF. The CDR3 DNA is TGTGCCAGCTCACCCGAAGGAGGAACCGGCTACACCTTC.

This clonotype was seen at least ten times. The rearrangement joins TRBV29-1 to TRBJ2-3; 10 nucleotides agree with TRBD1. With 6 bases clipped from V and 4 bases from J, the junction kept 4 bases outside the gene matches. Germline-derived CDR1 and CDR2 are SQVTM and ANQGSEA. The CDR3 has 13 residues. The CDR3 DNA reads as TGCAGCGTCAACGGACAGGGGGCAGATACGCAGTATTTT. This codes for CSVNGQGADTQYF.

In this sample, this clonotype turned up many times. The chain recombines TRBV9 with TRBJ2-5; TRBD1 aligns across 11 bases. Germline CDR1 and CDR2: SGDLS and YYNGEE. Trimming removed 0 bases from V and 5 bases from J; junction bases left unmatched: 3. This CDR3 spans 15 amino acids. Here the CDR3 reads CASSVEDRGLETQYF. In nucleotides, the CDR3 is TGTGCCAGCAGCGTAGAGGACAGGGGGCTTGAGACCCAGTACTTC.

This rearrangement joins TRBV5-6 to TRBJ2-1; D not certain. Per germline, CDR1 SGHDT and CDR2 YYEEEE. The CDR3 sequence is 13 residues long. The V end lost 4 bases, the J end lost 4 bases, and 9 bases lay between the germline ends. The chain's CDR3 is CASSPAGYNEQFF. The CDR3 coding sequence is TGTGCCAGCAGCCCCGCAGGATACAATGAGCAGTTCTTC.

This clonotype was detected ten times or more. J is TRBJ1-2 and V is TRBV7-2; 9 bases map to TRBD1. Germline V gene sequence: CDR1 SGHTA, CDR2 FQGNSA. The CDR3 is 16 amino acids. V was pared by 5 bases and J by 1 base, with 8 bases of the junction left unmatched. CDR3 coding DNA: TGTGCCAGCAGCCAGGGACAGGGCAACTTTAACTATGGCTACACCTTC. Its protein is CASSQGQGNFNYGYTF.

This clonotype was seen more than once but under ten times. This chain joins TRBV18 and TRBJ1-2; D unclear. Deletions cut 1 base from V and 3 bases from J, with 12 bases between. From germline, CDR1 is KGHSH and CDR2 LQKENI. There are 15 residues in the CDR3. CDR3 sequence (DNA): TGTGCCAGCTCACCACTTAGGGCCCGAGACTATGGCTACACCTTC. As protein: CASSPLRARDYGYTF.

This clonotype has ten or more counts. The chain is built from TRBV29-1 and TRBJ1-1; D may be TRBD1 (5 bases). The germline V gene encodes CDR1 SQVTM and CDR2 ANQGSEA. Deletions cut 0 bases from V and 1 base from J, with 15 bases between. This CDR3 contains 16 residues. The CDR3: CSVEDSPGRQNTEAFF. CDR3 coding DNA: TGCAGCGTTGAAGATAGTCCAGGGCGGCAGAACACTGAAGCTTTCTTT.

This clonotype was counted ten times or more. This chain uses TRBV6-5 with TRBJ2-3; D remains ambiguous. Germline CDR1 is MNHEY and CDR2 is SVGAGI. The V and J ends lost 2 bases and 2 bases respectively, with 11 bases between them. The CDR3 has 15 residues. CDR3 sequence: CASSYGRSNTDTQYF. Here the CDR3 DNA reads TGTGCCAGCAGTTACGGCCGGTCTAACACAGATACGCAGTATTTT.

Ten or more counts support this clonotype. The V gene is TRBV11-1, the J gene TRBJ1-4; D may be TRBD1 (5 bases). CDR1 is SGHAT, CDR2 FQDESV, per germline (reference sequence). Trimming pared 5 bases from V and 8 bases from J, leaving 24 bases between. The CDR3 contains 17 residues. The CDR3 sequence: CASSRRVPGPQDEKLFF. CDR3 sequence (DNA): TGTGCCAGCAGCAGAAGAGTACCGGGACCGCAAGACGAAAAACTGTTTTTT.

The chain carries TRBV14 and TRBJ1-1; 9 nucleotides agree with TRBD1. This CDR3 has 15 residues. Looked up from germline, CDR1 is SGHDN and CDR2 is FVKESK. V trimming: 3 bases; J trimming: 4 bases; junction bases outside the gene matches: 6. CDR3 sequence (DNA): TGTGCCAGCAGCCAGTTGGGACAGGGTCGCACTGAAGCTTTCTTT. The encoded protein is CASSQLGQGRTEAFF.

The sample holds many counts of this clonotype. This rearrangement joins TRBV4-1 to TRBJ2-7; D unresolved. V shed 5 bases and J shed 2 bases, with 16 bases lying between them. Germline V gene data show CDR1 as MGHRA and CDR2 as YSYEKL. The CDR3 loop spans 15 amino acids. The CDR3 nucleotides read TGCGCCAGCAGCTACGAACCGGGCAGTGCCTACGAGCAGTACTTC. This codes for CASSYEPGSAYEQYF.

This clonotype was detected a few times. V and J are TRBV7-6 and TRBJ2-5; unclear D gene. V shed 4 bases and J shed 1 base, with 10 bases lying between them. Germline V lookup: CDR1 SGHVS, CDR2 FNYEAQ. This CDR3 has 14 residues. The CDR3 reads CASSYRGPQETQYF. CDR3 nucleotides: TGTGCCAGCAGCTACAGAGGACCCCAAGAGACCCAGTACTTC.

V gene TRBV3-1 combines with J gene TRBJ1-1, with 10 bases fitting TRBD1. The germline V gene has CDR1 LGHDT and CDR2 YNNKEL (reference sequence). The CDR3 consists of 15 residues. J gave up 3 bases and V 3 bases, and 4 bases lay outside the gene matches. The chain's CDR3 is CASSHRQGAHTEAFF. The CDR3 DNA follows: TGTGCCAGCAGCCACAGACAGGGGGCGCACACTGAAGCTTTCTTT. The variable domain in full, completed from reference TRBV3-1 and TRBJ1-1, reads DTAVSQTPKYLVTQMGNDKSIKCEQNLGHDTMYWYKQDSKKFLKIMFSYNNKELIINETVPNRFSPKSPDKAHLNLHINSLELGDSAVYFCASSHRQGAHTEAFFGQGTRLTVV.

Only a few counts were recorded for this clonotype. V usage is TRBV7-6 and J usage is TRBJ2-1; D possibly uses TRBD1 or TRBD2 (5 bases each). The CDR3 spans 14 residues. The germline V and J ends were trimmed by 2 bases and 9 bases, with 14 bases remaining between them. Looked up from germline, CDR1 is SGHVS and CDR2 is FNYEAQ. The CDR3 spells CASSLQGWSGEQFF. In DNA, the CDR3 is TGTGCCAGCAGCTTACAGGGTTGGAGCGGTGAGCAGTTCTTC.

At least ten counts were recorded for this clonotype. The chain combines TRBV20-1 with TRBJ1-5; 7 bases are shared with TRBD1. V lost 5 bases to trimming and J lost 3 bases; unmatched junction nucleotides: 7. This CDR3 is built from 14 residues. Looked up from germline, CDR1 is DFQATT and CDR2 is SNEGSKA (reference sequence). DNA for the CDR3: TGCAGTGCTCCGGGACAGCCCGACAATCAGCCCCAGCATTTT. Its protein product is CSAPGQPDNQPQHF.

As regards this clonotype: At one end, the junction sequence differs from germline, possibly due to a read error. J is TRBJ1-3 and V is TRBV7-9, with 7 bases lining up with TRBD1. Germline V lookup: CDR1 SEHNR, CDR2 FQNEAQ (reference sequence). This CDR3 has 20 residues. CDR3 coding DNA: TGTGCCAGCAGCGTAGCGGCGGGTCAGGGGGTGGATAGCTCTGGAAACACCATATATTTT. It specifies CASSVAAGQGVDSSGNTIYF.

The V and J genes are TRBV29-1 and TRBJ2-6; D is undetermined. The CDR3 is 14 amino acids. Trimming removed 5 bases from V and 1 base from J, with 9 bases in between. Looked up from germline, CDR1 is SQVTM and CDR2 is ANQGSEA. In DNA, the CDR3 is TGCAGCGTTCGAACTTCTTCTGGGGCCAACGTCCTGACTTTC. Its translation is CSVRTSSGANVLTF.

The sample holds many counts of this clonotype. The chain combines TRBV24-1 with TRBJ1-1; 9 nucleotides agree with TRBD1. The CDR3 length is 14 residues. Germline assignment: CDR1 KGHDR and CDR2 SFDVKD. The ends lost 4 bases at V and 5 bases at J; junction bases unmatched: 4. The CDR3 reads CATSDWTGETEAFF. In DNA, the CDR3 is TGTGCCACCAGTGACTGGACAGGGGAAACTGAAGCTTTCTTT.

This clonotype was detected a few times. The chain has TRBV12-3 or TRBV12-4 and TRBJ2-2; possible D gene TRBD2, 6 bases. The V gene lost 2 bases and the J gene lost 5 bases, with 9 bases spanning the gap. This CDR3 comprises 14 residues. CDR3 residues: CASSLNGRTGELFF. As DNA, the CDR3 is TGTGCCAGCAGTTTAAATGGGAGGACCGGGGAGCTGTTTTTT.

The rearrangement joins TRBV18 to TRBJ1-6; D remains ambiguous. The ends were cut back, 2 bases at V and 8 bases at J, with 10 bases in the middle. The germline V gene encodes CDR1 KGHSH and CDR2 LQKENI. The CDR3 has 14 amino acids. The CDR3 DNA is TGTGCCAGCTCACCAGCTCAGGTGGATTCACCCCTCCACTTT. Protein product: CASSPAQVDSPLHF.

This clonotype was counted many times. The chain links TRBV5-5 to TRBJ1-1, with 7 bases fitting TRBD1. The ends lost 1 base at V and 4 bases at J; junction bases unmatched: 10. Germline V gives CDR1 SGHKS, CDR2 YYEKEE (reference sequence). CDR3 size: 16 residues. The DNA of the CDR3 is TGTGCCAGCAGCTTGATAGGGGGCGATAGGAGCACTGAAGCTTTCTTT. This translates into CASSLIGGDRSTEAFF.

This clonotype has more than one count but fewer than ten. The chain combines TRBV6-1 with TRBJ2-2; TRBD1 matches 7 bases. CDR3 length: 15 amino acids. Germline lookup yields CDR1 MNHNS and CDR2 SASEGT. V was clipped by 0 bases and J by 4 bases; unmatched bases: 2. CDR3 in amino acids: CASSEATGVTGELFF. CDR3 DNA sequence: TGTGCCAGCAGTGAAGCAACAGGGGTCACCGGGGAGCTGTTTTTT.

This clonotype was counted ten times or more. The genes are TRBV20-1 and TRBJ1-5, with a tentative D call TRBD1 (5 bases). Germline CDR1 reads DFQATT; CDR2 reads SNEGSKA (reference sequence). V lost 6 bases, J lost 4 bases, and 19 bases lay in between. CDR3 length equals 15 residues. The CDR3 loop reads CSAPPLRDPNQPQHF. Here the CDR3 DNA reads TGCAGTGCCCCTCCTCTCAGGGATCCTAATCAGCCCCAGCATTTT.